The clone carrying this T cell receptor (beta chain) shows up as medium-sized by frequency. What it binds is unknown. This CDR3 region has 13 residues. Germline V CDR1 and CDR2: MNHEY, SVGAGI. These data are taken from a study of CXCR3-negative and CXCR3-positive naive CD8 T cells. Findings of the study overall: Comparably high diversity was seen in both naive subsets, and much lower diversity in memory CD8+ cells.

The libraries of TRB cDNA were constructed through 5' RACE using UMI labels. After re-calling the 5' RACE reads, TCRdb lists one entry per CDR3 protein, DNA absent. The sample table includes about 3,400 distinct CDR3 sequences. The gene calls are TRBV6-5 and TRBJ2-1; TCRdb returns TRBD2, unconfirmable since there is no DNA. The clonotype originates from a human donor in good health. Some clones in this sample may be carry-over from other donors' samples. Sequenced sample: naive CXCR3- CD8+ T cells from blood. Indicated subset: CD45RO-CCR7+CD27+CD95- naive CD8+ T cells lacking CXCR3 (TNR3-). The CDR3 sequence: CASRGLAGSEQFF.